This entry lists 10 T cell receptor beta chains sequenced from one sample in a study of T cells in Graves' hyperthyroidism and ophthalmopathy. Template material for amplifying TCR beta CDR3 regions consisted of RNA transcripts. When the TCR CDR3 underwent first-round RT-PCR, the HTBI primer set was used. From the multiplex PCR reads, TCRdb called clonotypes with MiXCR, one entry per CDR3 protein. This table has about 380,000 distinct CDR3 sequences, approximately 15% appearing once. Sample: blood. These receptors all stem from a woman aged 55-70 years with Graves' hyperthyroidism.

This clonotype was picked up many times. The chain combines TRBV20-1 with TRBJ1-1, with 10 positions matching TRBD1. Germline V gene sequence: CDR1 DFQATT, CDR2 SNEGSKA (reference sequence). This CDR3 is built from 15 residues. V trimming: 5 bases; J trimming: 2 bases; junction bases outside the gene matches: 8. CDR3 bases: TGCAGTGCTCTACCGAGGACAGGGGGAAACACTGAAGCTTTCTTT. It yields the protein CSALPRTGGNTEAFF.

The DNA for the CDR3 is TGTGCCAGCAGCTTAAATCCGAACACTGAAGCTTTCTTT. Its protein is CASSLNPNTEAFF. The chain joins TRBV11-2 to TRBJ1-1; no definite D call. The CDR3 consists of 13 residues. V was cut by 2 bases and J by 1 base, with 5 bases left in between. CDR1 SGHAT and CDR2 FQNNGV come from the germline V gene.

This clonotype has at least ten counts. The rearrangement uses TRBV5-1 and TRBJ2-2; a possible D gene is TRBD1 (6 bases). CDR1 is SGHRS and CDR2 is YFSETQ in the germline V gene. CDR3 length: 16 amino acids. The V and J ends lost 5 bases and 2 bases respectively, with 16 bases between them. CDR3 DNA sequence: TGCGCCAGCAGTCACGCCGGGACACCTAACACCGGGGAGCTGTTTTTT. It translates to CASSHAGTPNTGELFF.

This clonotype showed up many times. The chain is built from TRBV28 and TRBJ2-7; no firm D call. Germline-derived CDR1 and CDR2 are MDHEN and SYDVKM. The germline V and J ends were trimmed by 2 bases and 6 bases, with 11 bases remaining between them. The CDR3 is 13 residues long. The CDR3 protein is CASSLIASTEQYF. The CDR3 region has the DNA TGTGCCAGCAGTTTAATCGCTTCGACCGAGCAGTACTTC.

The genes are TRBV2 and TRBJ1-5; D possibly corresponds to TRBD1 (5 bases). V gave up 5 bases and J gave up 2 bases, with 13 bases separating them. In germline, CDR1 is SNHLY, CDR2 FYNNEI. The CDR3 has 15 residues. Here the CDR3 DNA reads TGTGCCAGCAGTAAGGTACCCAGGGGCAATCAGCCCCAGCATTTT. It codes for CASSKVPRGNQPQHF.

This CDR3 reads CASSLGQGGNYEQYF. In DNA, the CDR3 is TGTGCCAGCTCCCTGGGCCAGGGGGGAAACTACGAGCAGTACTTC. V usage is TRBV18 and J usage is TRBJ2-7; D is perhaps TRBD1 (7 bases). V dropped 6 bases and J dropped 3 bases, with 18 bases sitting between them. Germline CDR1 KGHSH, CDR2 LQKENI. This CDR3 comprises 15 residues.

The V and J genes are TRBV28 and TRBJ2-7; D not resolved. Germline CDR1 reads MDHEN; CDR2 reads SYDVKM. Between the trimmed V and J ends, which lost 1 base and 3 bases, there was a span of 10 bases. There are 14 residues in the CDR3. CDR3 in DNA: TGTGCCAGCAGTTTATTGGGCAGCCACTACGAGCAGTACTTC. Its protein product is CASSLLGSHYEQYF.

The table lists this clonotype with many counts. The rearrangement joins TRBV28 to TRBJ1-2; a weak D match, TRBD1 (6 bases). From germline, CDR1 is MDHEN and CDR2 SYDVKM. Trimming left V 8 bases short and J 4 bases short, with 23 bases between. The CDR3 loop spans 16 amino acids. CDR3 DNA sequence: TGTGCCAGCGGGGGTGGAGGGGGGACCGAACTCTATGGCTACACCTTC. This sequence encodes CASGGGGGTELYGYTF.

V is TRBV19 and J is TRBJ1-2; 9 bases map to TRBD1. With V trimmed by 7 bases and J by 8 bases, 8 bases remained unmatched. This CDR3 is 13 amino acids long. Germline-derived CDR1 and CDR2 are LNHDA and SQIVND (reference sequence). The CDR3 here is CASNPSGTGGYTF. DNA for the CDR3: TGTGCCAGTAACCCGTCGGGGACAGGGGGCTACACCTTC.

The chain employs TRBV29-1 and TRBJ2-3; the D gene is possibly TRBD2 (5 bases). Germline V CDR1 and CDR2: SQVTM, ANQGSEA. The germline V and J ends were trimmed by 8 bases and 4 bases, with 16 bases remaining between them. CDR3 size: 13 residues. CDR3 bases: TGCAGCCTTCGAGCGGAATCCCCAGATACGCAGTATTTT. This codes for CSLRAESPDTQYF.